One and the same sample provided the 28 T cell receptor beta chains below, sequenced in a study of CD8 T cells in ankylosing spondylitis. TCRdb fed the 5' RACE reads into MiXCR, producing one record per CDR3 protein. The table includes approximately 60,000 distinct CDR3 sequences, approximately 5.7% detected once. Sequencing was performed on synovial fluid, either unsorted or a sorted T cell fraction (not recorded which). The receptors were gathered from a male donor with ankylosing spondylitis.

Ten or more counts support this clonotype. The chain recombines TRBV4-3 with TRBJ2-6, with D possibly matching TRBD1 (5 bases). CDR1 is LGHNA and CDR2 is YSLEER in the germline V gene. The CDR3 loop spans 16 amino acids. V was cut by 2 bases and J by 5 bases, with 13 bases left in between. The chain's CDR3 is CASSQTQGRRANVLTF. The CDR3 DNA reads TGCGCCAGCAGCCAAACCCAGGGTCGTAGGGCCAACGTCCTGACTTTC.

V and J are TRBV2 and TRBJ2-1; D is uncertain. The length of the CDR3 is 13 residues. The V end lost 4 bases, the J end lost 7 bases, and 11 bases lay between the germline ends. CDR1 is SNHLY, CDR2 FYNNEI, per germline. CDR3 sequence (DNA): TGTGCCAGCAGTGCCGGCTTTGTGAATGAGCAGTTCTTC. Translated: CASSAGFVNEQFF.

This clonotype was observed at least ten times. The CDR3 loop is CASSHSGDRGLDGELFF. In nucleotides, the CDR3 is TGCGCCAGCAGCCATTCGGGGGACAGGGGGCTGGACGGGGAGCTGTTTTTT. The V gene is TRBV4-1, the J gene TRBJ2-2; TRBD1 matches at 12 bases. V dropped 3 bases and J dropped 7; count of bases not matched to a gene: 9. This CDR3 has 17 amino acids. CDR1 is MGHRA, CDR2 YSYEKL, per germline.

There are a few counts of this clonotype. The CDR3 coding sequence is TGCGCCAGCAGCTCGCTGACAGGGTTTCAAGAGACCCAGTACTTC. Protein product: CASSSLTGFQETQYF. J is TRBJ2-5 and V is TRBV5-1; 7 bases line up with TRBD1. This CDR3 comprises 15 residues. Unmatched junction bases numbered 7, after V lost 3 bases and J lost 2 bases. Germline V gene lookup returns CDR1 SGHRS and CDR2 YFSETQ.

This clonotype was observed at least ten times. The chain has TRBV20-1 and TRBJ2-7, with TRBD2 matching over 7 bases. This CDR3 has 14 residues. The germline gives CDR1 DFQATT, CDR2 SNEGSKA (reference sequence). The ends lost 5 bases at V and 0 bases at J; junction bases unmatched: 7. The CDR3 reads CSALGRGDSYEQYF. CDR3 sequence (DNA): TGCAGTGCTTTGGGCCGGGGGGACTCCTACGAGCAGTACTTC.

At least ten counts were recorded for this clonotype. CDR3 DNA: TGTGCCAGCAGTCCTATGCGAGGCTTCCCCGGGAACTACGAGCAGTACTTC. This translates into CASSPMRGFPGNYEQYF. The rearrangement links TRBV27 to TRBJ2-7, with D tentatively TRBD2 (5 bases). This CDR3 is 17 amino acids long. The germline V gene encodes CDR1 MNHEY and CDR2 SMNVEV (reference sequence). V was shortened by 5 bases and J by 3 bases, with 23 bases between the two germline ends.

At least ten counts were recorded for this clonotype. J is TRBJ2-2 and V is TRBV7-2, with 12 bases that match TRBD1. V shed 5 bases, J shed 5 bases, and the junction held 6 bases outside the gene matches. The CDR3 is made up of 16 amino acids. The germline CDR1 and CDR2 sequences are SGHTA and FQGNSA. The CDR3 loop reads CASSEGQGAATGELFF. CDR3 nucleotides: TGTGCCAGCAGCGAGGGACAGGGGGCGGCGACCGGGGAGCTGTTTTTT.

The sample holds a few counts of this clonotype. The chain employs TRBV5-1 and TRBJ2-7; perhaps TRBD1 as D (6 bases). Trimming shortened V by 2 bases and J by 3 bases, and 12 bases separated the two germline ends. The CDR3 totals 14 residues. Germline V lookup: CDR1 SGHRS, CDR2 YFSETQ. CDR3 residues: CASSFEGQYYEQYF. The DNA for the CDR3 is TGCGCCAGCAGCTTCGAGGGACAATACTACGAGCAGTACTTC.

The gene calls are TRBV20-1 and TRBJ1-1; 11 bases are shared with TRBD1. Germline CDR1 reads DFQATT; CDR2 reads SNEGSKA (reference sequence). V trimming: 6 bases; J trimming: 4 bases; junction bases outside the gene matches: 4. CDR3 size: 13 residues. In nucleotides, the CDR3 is TGCAGTGCAGGGACAGGGGGTCGCACTGAAGCTTTCTTT. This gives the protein CSAGTGGRTEAFF.

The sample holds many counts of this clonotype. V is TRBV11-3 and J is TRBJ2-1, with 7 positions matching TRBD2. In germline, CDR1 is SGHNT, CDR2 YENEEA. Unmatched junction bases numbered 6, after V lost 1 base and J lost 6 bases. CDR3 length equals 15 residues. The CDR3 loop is CASSLVGGSVNEQFF. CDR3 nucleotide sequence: TGTGCCAGCAGCTTAGTAGGCGGGAGTGTCAATGAGCAGTTCTTC. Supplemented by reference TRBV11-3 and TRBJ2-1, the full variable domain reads EAGVVQSPRYKIIEKKQPVAFWCNPISGHNTLYWYLQNLGQGPELLIRYENEEAVDDSQLPKDRFSAERLKGVDSTLKIQPAELGDSAVYLCASSLVGGSVNEQFFGPGTRLTVL.

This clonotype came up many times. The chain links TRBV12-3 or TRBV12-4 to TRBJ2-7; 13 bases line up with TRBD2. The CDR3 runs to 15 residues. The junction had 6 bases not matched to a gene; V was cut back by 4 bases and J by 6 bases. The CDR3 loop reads CASSSGLAGIGEQYF. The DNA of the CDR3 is TGTGCCAGCAGTTCGGGACTAGCGGGAATAGGCGAGCAGTACTTC.

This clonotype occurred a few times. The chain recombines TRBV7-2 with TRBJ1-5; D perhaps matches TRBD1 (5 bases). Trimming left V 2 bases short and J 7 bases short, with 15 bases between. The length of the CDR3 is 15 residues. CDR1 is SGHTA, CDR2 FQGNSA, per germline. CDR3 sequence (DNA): TGTGCCAGCAGCTTAAGAACAGCCGGGGGACAGCCCCAGCATTTT. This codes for CASSLRTAGGQPQHF.

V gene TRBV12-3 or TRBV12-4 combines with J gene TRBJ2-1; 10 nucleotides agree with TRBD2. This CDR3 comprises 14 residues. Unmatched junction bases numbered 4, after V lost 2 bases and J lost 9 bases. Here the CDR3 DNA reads TGTGCCAGCAGTTTACTAGCGGGAGAGAGTGAGCAGTTCTTC. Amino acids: CASSLLAGESEQFF.

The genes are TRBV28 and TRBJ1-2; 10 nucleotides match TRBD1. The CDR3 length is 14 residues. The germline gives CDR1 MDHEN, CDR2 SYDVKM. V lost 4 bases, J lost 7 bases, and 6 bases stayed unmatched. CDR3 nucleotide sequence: TGTGCCAGCAGTTGGGACAGGGGATCGGGTGGCTACACCTTC. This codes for CASSWDRGSGGYTF.

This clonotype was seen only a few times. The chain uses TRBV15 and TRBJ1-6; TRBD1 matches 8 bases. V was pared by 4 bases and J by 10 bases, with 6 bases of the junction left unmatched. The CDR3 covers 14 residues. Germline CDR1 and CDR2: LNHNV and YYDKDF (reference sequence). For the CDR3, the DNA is TGTGCCACCAGCAAGGGACAGGTTTCATCACCCCTCCACTTT. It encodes CATSKGQVSSPLHF. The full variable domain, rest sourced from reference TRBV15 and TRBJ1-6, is DAMVIQNPRYQVTQFGKPVTLSCSQTLNHNVMYWYQQKSSQAPKLLFHYYDKDFNNEADTPDNFQSRRPNTSFCFLDIRSPGLGDTAMYLCATSKGQVSSPLHFGNGTRLTVT.

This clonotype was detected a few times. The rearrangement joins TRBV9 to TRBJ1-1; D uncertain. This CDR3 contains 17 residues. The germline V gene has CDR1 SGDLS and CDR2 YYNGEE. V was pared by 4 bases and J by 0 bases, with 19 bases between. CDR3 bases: TGTGCCAGCAGCACTGCGGCACTTGGTATCATGAACACTGAAGCTTTCTTT. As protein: CASSTAALGIMNTEAFF.

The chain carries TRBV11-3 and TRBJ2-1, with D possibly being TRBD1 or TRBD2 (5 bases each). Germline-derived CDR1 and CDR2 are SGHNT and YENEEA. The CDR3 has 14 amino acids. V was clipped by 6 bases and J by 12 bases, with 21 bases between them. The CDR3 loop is CASRKGRGRGAQFF. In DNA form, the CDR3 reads TGTGCCAGCAGAAAAGGACGGGGCCGTGGAGCGCAGTTCTTC.

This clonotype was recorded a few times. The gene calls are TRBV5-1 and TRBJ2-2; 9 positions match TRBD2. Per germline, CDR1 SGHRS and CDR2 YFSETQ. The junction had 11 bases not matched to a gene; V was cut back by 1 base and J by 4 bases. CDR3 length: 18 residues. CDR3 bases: TGCGCCAGCAGCTTGTGGGGGAGAGGGACTAGCTTCACCGGGGAGCTGTTTTTT. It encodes CASSLWGRGTSFTGELFF.

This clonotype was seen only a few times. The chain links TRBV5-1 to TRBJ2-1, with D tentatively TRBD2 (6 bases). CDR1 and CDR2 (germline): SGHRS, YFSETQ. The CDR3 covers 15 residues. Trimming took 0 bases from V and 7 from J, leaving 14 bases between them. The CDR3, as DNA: TGCGCCAGCAGCTTGGAGGCGGGGTTAGCAAATGAGCAGTTCTTC. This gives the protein CASSLEAGLANEQFF.

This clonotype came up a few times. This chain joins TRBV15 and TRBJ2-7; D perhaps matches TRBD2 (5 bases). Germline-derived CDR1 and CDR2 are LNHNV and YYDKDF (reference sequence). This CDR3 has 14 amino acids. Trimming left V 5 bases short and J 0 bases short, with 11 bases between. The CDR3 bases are TGTGCCACCAGCCCCGAGGGTTACTCCTACGAGCAGTACTTC. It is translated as CATSPEGYSYEQYF.

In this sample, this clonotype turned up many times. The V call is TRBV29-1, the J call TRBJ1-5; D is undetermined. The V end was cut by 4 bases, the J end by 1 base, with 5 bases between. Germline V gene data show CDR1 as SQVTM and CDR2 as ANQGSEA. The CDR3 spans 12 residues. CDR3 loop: CSVGSSNQPQHF. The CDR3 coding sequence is TGCAGCGTTGGTTCCAGCAATCAGCCCCAGCATTTT. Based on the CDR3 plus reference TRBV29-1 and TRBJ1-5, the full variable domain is SAVISQKPSRDICQRGTSLTIQCQVDSQVTMMFWYRQQPGQSLTLIATANQGSEATYESGFVIDKFPISRPNLTFSTLTVSNMSPEDSSIYLCSVGSSNQPQHFGDGTRLSIL.

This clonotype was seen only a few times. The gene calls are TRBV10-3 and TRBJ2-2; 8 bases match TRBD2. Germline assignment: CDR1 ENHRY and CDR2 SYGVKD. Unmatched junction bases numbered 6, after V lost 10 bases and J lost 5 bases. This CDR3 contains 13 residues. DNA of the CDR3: TGTGCCACCCGGGGGGGGGAGACCGGGGAGCTGTTTTTT. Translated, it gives CATRGGETGELFF.

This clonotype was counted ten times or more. CDR3 loop: CASSLTPVSSGANVLTF. CDR3 bases: TGTGCCAGCAGCTTAACCCCAGTTAGCTCTGGGGCCAACGTCCTGACTTTC. V and J are TRBV7-3 and TRBJ2-6, with D unresolved. The CDR3 runs 17 residues. The V gene lost 0 bases and the J gene lost 0 bases, with 9 bases spanning the gap. Germline values: CDR1 SGHTA, CDR2 FQGTGA.

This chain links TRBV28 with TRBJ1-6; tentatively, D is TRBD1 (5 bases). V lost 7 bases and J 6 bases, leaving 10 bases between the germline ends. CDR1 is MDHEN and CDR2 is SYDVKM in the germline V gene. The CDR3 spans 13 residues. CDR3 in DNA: TGTGCCAGCATAGACAGCCTTAATTCACCCCTCCACTTT. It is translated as CASIDSLNSPLHF.

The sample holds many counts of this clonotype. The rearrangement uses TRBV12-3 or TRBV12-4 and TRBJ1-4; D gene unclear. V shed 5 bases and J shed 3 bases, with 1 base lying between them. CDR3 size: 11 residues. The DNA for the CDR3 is TGTGCCAGCAGTCCTAATGAAAAACTGTTTTTT. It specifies CASSPNEKLFF.

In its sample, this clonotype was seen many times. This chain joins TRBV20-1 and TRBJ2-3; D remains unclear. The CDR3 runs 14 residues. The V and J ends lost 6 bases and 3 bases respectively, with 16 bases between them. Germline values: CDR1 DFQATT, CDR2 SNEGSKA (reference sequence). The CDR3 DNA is TGCAGTGCCACCGAACGGAGACGGACAGATACGCAGTATTTT. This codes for CSATERRRTDTQYF.

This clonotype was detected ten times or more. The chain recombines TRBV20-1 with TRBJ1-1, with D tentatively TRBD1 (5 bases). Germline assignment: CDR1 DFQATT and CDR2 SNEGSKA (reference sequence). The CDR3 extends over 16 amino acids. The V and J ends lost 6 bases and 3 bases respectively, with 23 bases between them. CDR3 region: CSAEPGTSPEDTEAFF. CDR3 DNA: TGCAGTGCAGAACCCGGGACGTCCCCCGAGGACACTGAAGCTTTCTTT.

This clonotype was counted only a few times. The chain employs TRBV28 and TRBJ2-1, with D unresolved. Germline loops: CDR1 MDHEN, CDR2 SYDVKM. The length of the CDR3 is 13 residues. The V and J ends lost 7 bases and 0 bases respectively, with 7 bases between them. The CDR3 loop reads CASKISSYNEQFF. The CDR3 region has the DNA TGTGCCAGCAAGATTAGCTCCTACAATGAGCAGTTCTTC.